A single sample is the source of the 26 T cell receptor beta chains below, sequenced in a study of monozygotic twins with inflammatory bowel disease. TCRdb re-called the 5' RACE reads and gives one entry per CDR3 protein, without DNA. Reported are some 400,000 distinct CDR3 sequences; the ten largest clones contain about 2.6%. Material for sequencing was blood. The receptors originated from a human donor with ulcerative colitis or Crohn's disease, or a healthy co-twin of an affected twin (not recorded which).

The CDR3 here is CASSLTGGDGLTEAFF. This rearrangement joins TRBV7-9 to TRBJ1-1; TCRdb outputs TRBD1, but without DNA this stays unchecked. This CDR3 region has 16 residues. CDR1 is SEHNR and CDR2 is FQNEAQ in the germline V gene (reference sequence).

The chain employs TRBV4-2 and TRBJ2-3; as DNA is missing, the TRBD1 call by TCRdb cannot be tested. CDR1 LGHNA and CDR2 YNFKEQ come from the germline V gene. The CDR3 extends over 15 amino acids. The CDR3 here is CASSPRGGPTDTQYF.

V and J are TRBV20-1 and TRBJ2-3; TCRdb's D call of TRBD1 is untestable without DNA. CDR1 is DFQATT, CDR2 SNEGSKA, per germline (reference sequence). This CDR3 is built from 15 residues. The CDR3 sequence is CSARAPLGGADTQYF.

The chain uses TRBV7-3 and TRBJ1-6; checking the TCRdb D call of TRBD1 is not possible without DNA. Per germline, CDR1 SGHTA and CDR2 FQGTGA. This CDR3 is 14 amino acids long. The CDR3 loop is CASSLGRGNSPLHF.

This sequence joins TRBV6-2 or TRBV6-3 and TRBJ2-7. Germline V lookup: CDR1 MNHEY, CDR2 SVGEGT. This CDR3 is built from 12 residues. CDR3 sequence reads: CASSDSYYEQYF.

The chain uses TRBV5-1 and TRBJ1-3. CDR3 size: 16 residues. The germline gives CDR1 SGHRS, CDR2 YFSETQ. The CDR3 here is CASSLEPAISGNTIYF.

V is TRBV7-9 and J is TRBJ1-1; lacking DNA, the TRBD1 call made by TCRdb goes unchecked. This CDR3 contains 15 residues. The germline V gene has CDR1 SEHNR and CDR2 FQNEAQ (reference sequence). The CDR3 sequence: CASSLTEGVSTEAFF.

The CDR3 is CASSLGDGAYEQYF. The V gene is TRBV5-6, the J gene TRBJ2-7. The CDR3 length is 14 residues. CDR1 SGHDT and CDR2 YYEEEE come from the germline V gene.

The chain carries TRBV7-9 and TRBJ2-7. This CDR3 is built from 11 residues. The V gene's germline CDR1 is SEHNR and CDR2 FQNEAQ (reference sequence). CDR3: CASSSAGLDGF. Full variable domain (rest looked up from reference TRBV7-9 and TRBJ2-7): DTGVSQNPRHKITKRGQNVTFRCDPISEHNRLYWYRQTLGQGPEFLTYFQNEAQLEKSRLLSDRFSAERPKGSFSTLEIQRTEQGDSAMYLCASSSAGLDGFGPGTRLTVT.

The chain recombines TRBV19 with TRBJ2-1; TCRdb indicates TRBD2, and absent DNA this call remains unverified. The length of the CDR3 is 16 residues. The germline V gene has CDR1 LNHDA and CDR2 SQIVND (reference sequence). The CDR3 sequence: CASSILGLAGYNEQFF. Filled out from reference TRBV19 and TRBJ2-1, the complete variable domain reads DGGITQSPKYLFRKEGQNVTLSCEQNLNHDAMYWYRQDPGQGLRLIYYSQIVNDFQKGDIAEGYSVSREKKESFPLTVTSAQKNPTAFYLCASSILGLAGYNEQFFGPGTRLTVL.

J is TRBJ1-4 and V is TRBV12-2. TRBV12-2 is classified as a pseudogene. CDR3 length: 15 residues. CDR3 sequence reads: CASRPATGPDEKLFF.

The J gene is TRBJ1-5, the V gene TRBV5-1; as DNA is missing, the TRBD1 call by TCRdb cannot be tested. Germline V CDR1 and CDR2: SGHRS, YFSETQ. This CDR3 comprises 17 residues. CDR3 sequence reads: CASSLGTGQGVNQSQHF. Full variable domain (missing parts from reference TRBV5-1 and TRBJ1-5): KAGVTQTPRYLIKTRGQQVTLSCSPISGHRSVSWYQQTPGQGLQFLFEYFSETQRNKGNFPGRFSGRQFSNSRSEMNVSTLELGDSALYLCASSLGTGQGVNQSQHFGDGTRLSIL.

The chain recombines TRBV19 with TRBJ2-6. Germline V gene sequence: CDR1 LNHDA, CDR2 SQIVND (reference sequence). The CDR3 totals 15 residues. Here the CDR3 reads CASSILASGANVLTF.

The chain combines TRBV25-1 with TRBJ2-1; the TCRdb D gene call, TRBD1, has no DNA to confirm it. This CDR3 spans 16 amino acids. CDR1 and CDR2 (germline): MGHDK, SYGVNS. CDR3 protein: CASSEYQGGPGNEQFF.

The chain is built from TRBV5-1 and TRBJ1-2; TCRdb calls TRBD1, which cannot be checked without DNA. Germline CDR1 SGHRS, CDR2 YFSETQ. The CDR3 sequence is 15 residues long. CDR3 in amino acids: CASSFGTAGNYGYTF.

The chain uses TRBV20-1 and TRBJ2-3; TCRdb names TRBD1, which stays unverified in the absence of DNA. Germline lookup yields CDR1 DFQATT and CDR2 SNEGSKA (reference sequence). The CDR3 spans 14 residues. CDR3 sequence reads: CSAIPGQGLDTQYF.

The chain recombines TRBV12-3 or TRBV12-4 with TRBJ2-2; the D call of TRBD1 rests on TCRdb alone, since no DNA is present to check it. The CDR3 has 14 residues. CDR3: CASRDRVGAGELFF.

The rearrangement links TRBV10-3 to TRBJ2-2; the D call from TCRdb, TRBD2, cannot be confirmed without DNA. Germline lookup yields CDR1 ENHRY and CDR2 SYGVKD. This CDR3 contains 18 residues. CDR3 region: CAISERLAGWGNTGELFF.

The chain combines TRBV28 with TRBJ2-1; TCRdb selects TRBD2, and the lack of DNA leaves this call unchecked. Germline V gene data show CDR1 as MDHEN and CDR2 as SYDVKM. The CDR3 loop spans 16 amino acids. The CDR3 protein is CASSPLGLGDYNEQFF.

The rearrangement uses TRBV7-2 and TRBJ2-7; as DNA is missing, the TRBD1 call by TCRdb cannot be tested. Per germline, CDR1 SGHTA and CDR2 FQGNSA. CDR3 length: 15 residues. This CDR3 reads CASSAPRRPSYEQYF.

The chain uses TRBV19 and TRBJ2-1. The V gene's germline CDR1 is LNHDA and CDR2 SQIVND (reference sequence). This CDR3 is built from 15 residues. CDR3 in amino acids: CASSMQDSSYNEQFF.

The chain joins TRBV20-1 to TRBJ2-7; TCRdb's assignment of TRBD1 cannot be checked, as there is no DNA. Germline V gene lookup returns CDR1 DFQATT and CDR2 SNEGSKA (reference sequence). This CDR3 contains 14 residues. The CDR3 is CSARTQGAFGEQYF.

The chain joins TRBV6-2 or TRBV6-3 to TRBJ1-2; the TCRdb call, TRBD1, lacks DNA for checking. The CDR3 is 15 residues long. The germline gives CDR1 MNHEY, CDR2 SVGEGT. CDR3 sequence reads: CASSRPDRVHHGYTF.

The chain links TRBV19 to TRBJ1-5; TCRdb returns TRBD1, unconfirmable since there is no DNA. Germline-derived CDR1 and CDR2 are LNHDA and SQIVND (reference sequence). The CDR3 contains 15 residues. The chain's CDR3 is CASSIGRDRAQPQHF.

This rearrangement joins TRBV2 to TRBJ2-7; the TCRdb D gene call, TRBD2, has no DNA to confirm it. The CDR3 is 12 amino acids. Germline V CDR1 and CDR2: SNHLY, FYNNEI. CDR3 protein: CASSELAGEQYF.

The chain recombines TRBV6-5 with TRBJ1-3; TCRdb gives TRBD1 as the D gene, but with no DNA this cannot be confirmed. Germline V gene lookup returns CDR1 MNHEY and CDR2 SVGAGI. This CDR3 contains 18 residues. The CDR3 loop reads CASSYSAKSTGYGNTIYF.